Below, 16 T cell receptor beta chains from the same sample are listed, as sequenced in a study of blood T cell repertoires in COVID-19. Data came from immunoSEQ multiplex PCR; TCRdb stores just in-frame clones and leaves some out. Of some 150,000 clones listed, 84% are singletons. Sequenced sample: peripheral blood. These receptors all stem from a human donor in a cohort sampled during active COVID-19.

The gene calls are TRBV5-6 and TRBJ2-5; 7 bases match TRBD1. CDR1 is SGHDT, CDR2 YYEEEE, per germline. This CDR3 region has 16 residues. The junction had 11 bases not matched to a gene; V was cut back by 1 base and J by 5 bases. CDR3 nucleotide sequence: TGTGCCAGCAGCTTGAGTTGGGCAGGGGGATCGGAGACCCAGTACTTC. Residues: CASSLSWAGGSETQYF.

The rearrangement uses TRBV30 and TRBJ1-5; no firm D call. Per germline, CDR1 GTSNPN and CDR2 SVGIG (reference sequence). Trimming took off 6 bases at V and 3 bases at J, with 9 bases between the two ends. This CDR3 comprises 12 residues. CDR3 in amino acids: CACGGFNQPQHF. Written as DNA, the CDR3 is TGTGCCTGCGGAGGGTTCAATCAGCCCCAGCATTTT.

This chain links TRBV28 with TRBJ1-2; 7 nucleotides line up with TRBD1. The CDR3 loop spans 13 amino acids. V gave up 5 bases and J gave up 7 bases; unmatched junction bases: 7. Germline CDR1 reads MDHEN; CDR2 reads SYDVKM. The CDR3 bases are TGTGCCAGCAGTATAGGGGACAGATTTGGCTACACCTTC. The encoded protein is CASSIGDRFGYTF.

The table lists this clone with a few counts. The chain links TRBV5-1 to TRBJ2-5, with TRBD2 matching over 9 bases. This CDR3 is built from 17 residues. From germline, CDR1 is SGHRS and CDR2 YFSETQ. V lost 6 bases, J lost 2 bases, and 14 bases stayed unmatched. The CDR3 sequence: CASMSTGGAGGQETQYF. CDR3 coding DNA: TGCGCCAGCATGTCGACCGGAGGGGCGGGGGGGCAAGAGACCCAGTACTTC.

The chain recombines TRBV7-2 with TRBJ2-1; possibly TRBD2 for D (5 bases). The CDR3 is 14 residues long. Germline assignment: CDR1 SGHTA and CDR2 FQGNSA. Trimming pared 1 base from V and 8 bases from J, leaving 12 bases between. CDR3 amino acids: CASSLVRLADEQFF. In DNA, the CDR3 is TGTGCCAGCAGCTTAGTTCGGCTAGCCGATGAGCAGTTCTTC.

The V gene is TRBV6-2 or TRBV6-3, the J gene TRBJ2-3, with D tentatively TRBD2 (5 bases). Germline V gives CDR1 MNHEY, CDR2 SVGEGT. CDR3 length equals 13 residues. V was trimmed by 6 bases and J by 5 bases, leaving 12 bases between them. The CDR3: CASSLLRGDTQYF. Here the CDR3 DNA reads TGTGCCAGCAGCCTCTTACGGGGAGATACGCAGTATTTT.

The chain links TRBV3-1 (or the pseudogene TRBV3-2) to TRBJ2-7; D might be TRBD2 (6 bases). CDR3 length: 14 amino acids. V lost 3 bases and J 6 bases, leaving 15 bases between the germline ends. Germline-derived CDR1 and CDR2 are LGHDT and YNNKEL (reference sequence). The CDR3 bases are TGTGCCAGCAGCCATCACGGGAGTTCGGTCGAGCAGTACGTC. It is translated as CASSHHGSSVEQYV.

V gene TRBV10-3 combines with J gene TRBJ2-1; 8 nucleotides match TRBD2. V shed 3 bases, J shed 4 bases, and the junction held 14 bases outside the gene matches. The germline V gene has CDR1 ENHRY and CDR2 SYGVKD. This CDR3 has 18 amino acids. The CDR3 coding sequence is TGTGCCATCAGTGATTCGACGGGTACTAGCGGCACGTACAATGAGCAGTTCTTC. The encoded protein is CAISDSTGTSGTYNEQFF.

The rearrangement joins TRBV6-5 to TRBJ1-6, with 8 bases matching TRBD1. Trimming took 8 bases from V and 4 from J; bases not matched to a gene: 4. Germline CDR1 reads MNHEY; CDR2 reads SVGAGI. There are 14 residues in the CDR3. This CDR3 reads CASLRQGYNSPLHF. The CDR3 DNA reads TGTGCCAGCTTAAGACAGGGGTATAATTCACCCCTCCACTTT.

V is TRBV12-3 or TRBV12-4 and J is TRBJ1-2; no clear D. This CDR3 is built from 11 residues. V was shortened by 6 bases and J by 7 bases, with 9 bases between the two germline ends. CDR3: CASRATVGYTF. The CDR3, as DNA: TGTGCCAGCAGAGCCACGGTTGGCTACACCTTC.

The V call is TRBV7-3, the J call TRBJ1-1; D is unclear. Germline V gene sequence: CDR1 SGHTA, CDR2 FQGTGA. This CDR3 region has 15 residues. Trimming took 3 bases from V and 0 from J, leaving 11 bases between them. Written as DNA, the CDR3 is TGTGCCAGCAGCTTTTGGAGCCTCATGAACACTGAAGCTTTCTTT. Amino acid sequence: CASSFWSLMNTEAFF.

The chain combines TRBV18 with TRBJ1-2; tentative D call: TRBD1 (6 bases). The CDR3 runs to 16 residues. CDR1 KGHSH and CDR2 LQKENI come from the germline V gene. Trimming stripped 0 bases from V and 3 bases from J, with 14 bases between. The DNA of the CDR3 is TGTGCCAGCTCACCACCGGATCGGGGGGCGCACTATGGCTACACCTTC. This translates into CASSPPDRGAHYGYTF.

The rearrangement joins TRBV2 to TRBJ2-2; no definite D call. The CDR3 covers 15 residues. Germline assignment: CDR1 SNHLY and CDR2 FYNNEI. Deletions cut 3 bases from V and 0 bases from J, with 8 bases between. As DNA, the CDR3 is TGTGCCAGCAGTGAGAAGCAAACGAACACCGGGGAGCTGTTTTTT. Its translation is CASSEKQTNTGELFF.

The V gene is TRBV7-8, the J gene TRBJ1-5; 8 nucleotides match TRBD1. V shed 1 base and J 10 bases; nucleotides not matched to a gene: 12. Germline CDR1 SGHVS, CDR2 FQNEAQ. The CDR3 spans 16 residues. The CDR3 protein is CASSLVPGTGGSPQHF. The DNA for the CDR3 is TGTGCCAGCAGCTTAGTACCCGGGACAGGTGGTTCTCCCCAGCATTTT.

The rearrangement uses TRBV5-1 and TRBJ2-5; no reliable D call. Germline CDR1 and CDR2: SGHRS and YFSETQ. The CDR3 totals 15 residues. Trimming left V 0 bases short and J 4 bases short, with 13 bases between. Here the CDR3 reads CASSLGGSLGETQYF. In DNA, the CDR3 is TGCGCCAGCAGCTTGGGAGGATCCCTCGGAGAGACCCAGTACTTC.

This chain connects TRBV4-2 to TRBJ2-7, with a possible D match to TRBD2 (6 bases). Germline-derived CDR1 and CDR2 are LGHNA and YNFKEQ. Trimming stripped 3 bases from V and 4 bases from J, with 13 bases between. The CDR3 loop spans 14 amino acids. The CDR3 sequence is CASSQGDSGYEQYF. The CDR3 DNA follows: TGTGCCAGCAGCCAGGGGGACTCTGGATACGAGCAGTACTTC.